This TCR beta chain was identified in a study of CD8 T cells in ankylosing spondylitis. Notes on this clonotype: Antigen specificity is unknown.

The CDR3 totals 12 residues. CDR1 MDHEN and CDR2 SYDVKM come from the germline V gene. The trim removed 10 bases at V and 9 bases at J, leaving 11 bases unmatched. Each CDR3 protein gets one entry after TCRdb re-called the 5' RACE reads with MiXCR. Of a few hundred thousand distinct CDR3 sequences in the sample, 20% to 25% are singletons; the top ten hold roughly a sixth. The study, taken as a whole, reports: In reactive arthritis synovial fluid and blood, some motif variants had been reported before. From matched ankylosing spondylitis synovial fluid, disease-linked clones were reportedly recovered at significantly enriched levels. With a CD8+ phenotype, disease-linked clones were relatively rare in peripheral blood. Blood of patients with ankylosing spondylitis appeared to be characterized by a TCR beta motif of several highly homologous variants.

The TCR originated in a male donor with ankylosing spondylitis. The chain recombines TRBV28 with TRBJ2-5, with TRBD2 matching 7 bases. The specimen sequenced was blood, either unsorted or a sorted T cell fraction (not recorded which). The DNA for the CDR3 is TGTGCCACCCGGGAGGCTGGTAGGGCCCAGTACTTC. This codes for CATREAGRAQYF.